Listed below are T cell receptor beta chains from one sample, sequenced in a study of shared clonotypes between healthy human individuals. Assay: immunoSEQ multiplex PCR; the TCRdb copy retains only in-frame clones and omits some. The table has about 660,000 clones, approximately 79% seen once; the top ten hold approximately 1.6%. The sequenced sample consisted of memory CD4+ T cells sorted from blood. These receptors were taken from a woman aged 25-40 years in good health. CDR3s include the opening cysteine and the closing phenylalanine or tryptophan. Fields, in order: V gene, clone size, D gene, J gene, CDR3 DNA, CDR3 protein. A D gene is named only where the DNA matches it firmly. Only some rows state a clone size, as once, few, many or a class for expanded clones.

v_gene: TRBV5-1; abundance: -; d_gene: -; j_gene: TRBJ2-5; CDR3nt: TGCGCCAGCAGCTTGCTCCGGGGCCGAGAGACCCAGTACTTC; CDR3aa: CASSLLRGRETQYF
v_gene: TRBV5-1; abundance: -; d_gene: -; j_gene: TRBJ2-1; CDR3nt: TGCGCCACTAGTTCACGGGGATTTCGTAGGGATGAGCAGTTCTTC; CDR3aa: CATSSRGFRRDEQFF
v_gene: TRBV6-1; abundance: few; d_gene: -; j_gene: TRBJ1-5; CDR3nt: TGTGCCAGCAGTGAGGCCTATTCTGGGGCCTATAGCAATCAGCCCCAGCATTTT; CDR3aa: CASSEAYSGAYSNQPQHF
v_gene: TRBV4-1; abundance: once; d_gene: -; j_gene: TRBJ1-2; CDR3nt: TGCGCCAGCAGCCAAGATTTTGCGGAAGCTGGCTACACCTTC; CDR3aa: CASSQDFAEAGYTF
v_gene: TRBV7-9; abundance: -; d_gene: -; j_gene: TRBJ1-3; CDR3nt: TGTGCCAGCAGCTTCTTAGGGGGTGGAAACACCATATATTTT; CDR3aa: CASSFLGGGNTIYF
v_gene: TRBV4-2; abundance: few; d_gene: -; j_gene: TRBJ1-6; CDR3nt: TGTGCCAGCAGCCAAGATCAGAATAATTCACCCCTCCACTTT; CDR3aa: CASSQDQNNSPLHF
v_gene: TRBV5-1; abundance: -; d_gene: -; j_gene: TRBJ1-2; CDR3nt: TGCGCCAGCAGACCCGACACGAACTATGGCTACACCTTC; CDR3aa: CASRPDTNYGYTF
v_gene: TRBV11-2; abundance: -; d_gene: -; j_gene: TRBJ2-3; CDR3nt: TGTGCCAGCAGCTCAAGGAAGGGAGCAGATACGCAGTATTTT; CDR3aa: CASSSRKGADTQYF
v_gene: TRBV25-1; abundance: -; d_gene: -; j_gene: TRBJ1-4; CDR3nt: TGTGCCAGCACCGCGCCCACTGGCGGACTGTTTTTT; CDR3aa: CASTAPTGGLFF
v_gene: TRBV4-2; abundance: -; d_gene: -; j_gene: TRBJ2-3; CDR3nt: TGTGCCAGCAGCCAAGACTACCCTGACGGGAATACGCAGTATTTT; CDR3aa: CASSQDYPDGNTQYF
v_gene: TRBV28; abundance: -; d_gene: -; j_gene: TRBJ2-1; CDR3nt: TGTGCCAGCAGTTTAATCCTAGCTGGGTATGAGCAGTTCTTC; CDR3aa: CASSLILAGYEQFF
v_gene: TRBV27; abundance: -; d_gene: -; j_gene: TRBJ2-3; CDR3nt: TGTGCCAGCAGTCCAAATGGAGATACGCAGTATTTT; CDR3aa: CASSPNGDTQYF
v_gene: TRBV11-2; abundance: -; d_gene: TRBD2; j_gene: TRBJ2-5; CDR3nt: TGTGCCAGCAGCCAGCAAGCGGGAGGGCCCGGGACCCAGTACTTC; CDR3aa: CASSQQAGGPGTQYF
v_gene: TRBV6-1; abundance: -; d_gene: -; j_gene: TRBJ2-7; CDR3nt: TGTGCCAGCAGTGAAGCGCATCGGGTCACCTACGAGCAGTACTTC; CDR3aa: CASSEAHRVTYEQYF
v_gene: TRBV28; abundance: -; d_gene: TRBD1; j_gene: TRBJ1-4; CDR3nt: TGTGCCACCCTCCACACTTCCGGGACAGGGCTCAATAATAATGAAAAACTGTTTTTT; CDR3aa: CATLHTSGTGLNNNEKLFF
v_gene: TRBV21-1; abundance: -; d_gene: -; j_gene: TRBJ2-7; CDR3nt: TGTGCCAGCAGCGTCCGGGACAGGGTTCCCTACGAGCAGTACTTC; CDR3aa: CASSVRDRVPYEQYF
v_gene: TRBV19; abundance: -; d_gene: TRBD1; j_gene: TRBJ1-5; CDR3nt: TGTGCCAGTAGTATGGACAGGTCCAATCAGCCCCAGCATTTT; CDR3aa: CASSMDRSNQPQHF
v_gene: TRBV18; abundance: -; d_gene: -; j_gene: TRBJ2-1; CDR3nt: TGTGCCAGCTCACCCACAGCAGATACTCTCGGTGAGCAGTTCTTC; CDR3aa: CASSPTADTLGEQFF
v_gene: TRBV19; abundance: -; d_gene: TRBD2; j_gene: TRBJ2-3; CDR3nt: TGTGCCAGTAGTACGGCTAGCGGGGCCGTCACGCAGTATTTT; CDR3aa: CASSTASGAVTQYF
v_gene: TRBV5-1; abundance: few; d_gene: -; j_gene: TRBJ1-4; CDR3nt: TGCGCCAGCAGCGTGGACAGTACTAATGAAAAACTGTTTTTT; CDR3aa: CASSVDSTNEKLFF
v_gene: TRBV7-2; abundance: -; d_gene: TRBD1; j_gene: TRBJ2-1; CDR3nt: TGTGCCAGCAGCTCGCAGGGGGTCTCCTACAATGAGCAGTTCTTC; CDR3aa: CASSSQGVSYNEQFF
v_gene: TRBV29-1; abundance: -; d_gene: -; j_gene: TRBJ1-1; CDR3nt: TGCAGCGTTTCCCAGGGATTGAACACTGAAGCTTTCTTT; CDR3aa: CSVSQGLNTEAFF
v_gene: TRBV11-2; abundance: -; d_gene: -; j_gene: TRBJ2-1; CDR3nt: TGTGCCAGCAGCTTAGTAGCGTCCACGAGGAATGAGCAGTTCTTC; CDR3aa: CASSLVASTRNEQFF
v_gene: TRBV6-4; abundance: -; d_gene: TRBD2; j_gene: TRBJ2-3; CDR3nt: TGTGCCAGCAGCATGACTAGCGGGAGCACAGATACGCAGTATTTT; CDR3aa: CASSMTSGSTDTQYF
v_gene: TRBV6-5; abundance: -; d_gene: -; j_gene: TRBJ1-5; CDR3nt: TGTGCCAGCAGTTACTCAGGAGGGCATCAGCCCCAGCATTTT; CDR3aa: CASSYSGGHQPQHF
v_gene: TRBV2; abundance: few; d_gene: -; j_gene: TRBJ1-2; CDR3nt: TGTGCCAGCCTTCGGGACCAATCCTATGGCTACACCTTC; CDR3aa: CASLRDQSYGYTF
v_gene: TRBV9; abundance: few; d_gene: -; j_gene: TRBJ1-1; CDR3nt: TGTGCCAGCAGCGTAACGTCAGAGAACACTGAAGCTTTCTTT; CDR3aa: CASSVTSENTEAFF
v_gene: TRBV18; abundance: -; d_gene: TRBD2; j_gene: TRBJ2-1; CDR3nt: TGTGCCAGCTCACCCTTCACTAGCGGGGACCGCTACACCTACAATGAGCAGTTCTTC; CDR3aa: CASSPFTSGDRYTYNEQFF
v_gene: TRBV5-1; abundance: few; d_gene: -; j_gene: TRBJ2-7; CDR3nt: TGCGCCAGCAGCTCCGGGACACTTGCCTACGAGCAGTACTTC; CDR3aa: CASSSGTLAYEQYF
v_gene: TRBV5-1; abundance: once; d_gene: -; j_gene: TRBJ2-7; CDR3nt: TGCGCCAGCAGGTCTCAGGGAAACTACGAGCAGTACTTC; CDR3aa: CASRSQGNYEQYF
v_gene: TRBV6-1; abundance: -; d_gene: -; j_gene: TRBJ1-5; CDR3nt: TGTGCCAGCAGTGAAGACGAAAGGGCCCAGCATTTT; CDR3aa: CASSEDERAQHF
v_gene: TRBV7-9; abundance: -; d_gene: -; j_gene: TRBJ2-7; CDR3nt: TGTGCCAGCAGCTTAAAGCTAGCCGGCGAGCAGTACTTC; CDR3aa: CASSLKLAGEQYF
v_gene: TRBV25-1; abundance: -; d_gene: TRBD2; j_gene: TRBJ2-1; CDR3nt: TGTGCCAGCAGTGAATCTAGCGGGTCCTACAATGAGCAGTTCTTC; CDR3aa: CASSESSGSYNEQFF
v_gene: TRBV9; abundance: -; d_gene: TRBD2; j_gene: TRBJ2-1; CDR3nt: TGTGCCAGCAGCGGAAGCACTAGCGGGGGTTACAATGAGCAGTTCTTC; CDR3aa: CASSGSTSGGYNEQFF
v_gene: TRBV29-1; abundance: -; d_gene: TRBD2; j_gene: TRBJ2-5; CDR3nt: TGCAGCGGGGCGCGGGGGCAAGAGACCCAGTACTTC; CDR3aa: CSGARGQETQYF
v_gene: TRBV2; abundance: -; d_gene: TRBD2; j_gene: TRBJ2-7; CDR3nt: TGTGCCAGCAGGCCACGGACTAGCACTCCCTACGAGCAGTACTTC; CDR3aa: CASRPRTSTPYEQYF
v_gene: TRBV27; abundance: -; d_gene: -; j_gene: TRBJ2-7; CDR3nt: TGTGCCAGCAGTCCTCTGGACAGAACCTACGAGCAGTACTTC; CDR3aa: CASSPLDRTYEQYF
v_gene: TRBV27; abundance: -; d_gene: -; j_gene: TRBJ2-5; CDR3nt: TGTGCCAGCAAAGGGGGAGAGACCCAGTACTTC; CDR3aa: CASKGGETQYF
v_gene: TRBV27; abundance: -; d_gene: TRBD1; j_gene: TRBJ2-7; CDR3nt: TGTGCCAGCAGTCGAAGGACAGGTTACACCTACGAGCAGTACTTC; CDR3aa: CASSRRTGYTYEQYF
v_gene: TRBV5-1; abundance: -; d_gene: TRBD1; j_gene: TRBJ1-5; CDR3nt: TGCGCCAGCAGCCGGGGGGACAGTTCAAATCAGCCCCAGCATTTT; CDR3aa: CASSRGDSSNQPQHF